The following is a T cell receptor (beta chain) sequence with its context. The data were taken from a study of OX40 agonist ivuxolimab in advanced cancers. This CDR3 region has 15 residues. V gave up 0 bases and J gave up 3 bases, with 9 bases separating them. CDR1 is MGHRA and CDR2 is YSYEKL in the germline V gene. Assay used: immunoSEQ multiplex PCR; TCRdb lists only in-frame clones, some missing. The sample lists 45,000 to 55,000 clones; around 90% were seen once. The sequences come from CD4+ or CD8+ T cells sorted from blood, collected in a trial of the OX40 agonist ivuxolimab. The J gene is TRBJ1-3, the V gene TRBV4-1; D uncertain. The TCR was taken from an adult with an advanced solid tumor such as melanoma, head and neck, liver or kidney cancer. CDR3 amino acids: CASSQDRQVGNTIYF. CDR3 DNA: TGCGCCAGCAGCCAAGATCGGCAGGTTGGAAACACCATATATTTT.